This T cell receptor (beta chain) derives from a study of tissue T cells after allogeneic stem cell transplantation. Study outcomes and limitations: Anatomically similar tissues had similar TCR repertoires within each patient. This small cohort was clinically heterogeneous, and sampling depth was a limitation. Tissue-detected TCR repertoire was only partly captured by blood and spleen T cells.

Data came from immunoSEQ multiplex PCR; TCRdb stores just in-frame clones and leaves some out. The repertoire includes 12,000 or so clones, 70% to 80% of them detected once, and under 15% sits in the top ten. The CDR3 consists of 13 residues. The V gene's germline CDR1 is SGHRS and CDR2 YFSETQ. Trimming removed 2 bases at V and 5 bases at J, with 11 bases between. Remarks on this clone: Its cognate antigen is unknown.

The clonotype was recovered from a woman aged 18 to 50 with breast cancer. The specimen was tissue from the right colon, collected at autopsy. The chain couples TRBV5-1 to TRBJ2-7; the D gene is possibly TRBD2 (5 bases). CDR3 nucleotides: TGCGCCAGCAGCTTCCGACTGAGGGACGAGCAGTACTTC. This codes for CASSFRLRDEQYF.